The 32 T cell receptor beta chains presented below share a single source sample, sequenced in a study of CD8 T cells in ankylosing spondylitis (dated by TCRdb to 2017 to 2019). The receptor library was made with 5' RACE. This sample was sequenced with an Illumina HiSeq 2500. Using fastp at Q25 and MiXCR, TCRdb reprocessed the public reads and kept productive beta chains. Duplicate CDR3 protein sequences are folded into a single record with the most common DNA and genes. The sample table lists under 250,000 distinct CDR3 sequences, roughly 32% of them with a count of one. Around 4.5% of the sample is taken by the ten largest. Sequenced: blood, either unsorted or a sorted T cell fraction (not recorded which). The receptor set was obtained from a male donor with ankylosing spondylitis or in good health (not recorded which).

This chain links TRBV12-3 or TRBV12-4 with TRBJ2-7; 11 nucleotides agree with TRBD2. The trim removed 6 bases at V and 6 bases at J, leaving 4 bases unmatched. The CDR3 consists of 13 residues. Here the CDR3 DNA reads TGTGCCAGCAGCATAGCGGGGGGGCCCGAGCAGTACTTC. Translating gives CASSIAGGPEQYF.

The chain combines TRBV6-1 with TRBJ2-2, with D perhaps matching TRBD1 (7 bases). The CDR3 is 16 amino acids. Germline CDR1 MNHNS, CDR2 SASEGT. Trimming removed 6 bases at V and 2 bases at J, with 16 bases between. The CDR3 DNA sequence: TGTGCCAGCAGAGCCCATCAGGGGGGTAACACCGGGGAGCTGTTTTTT. Translated: CASRAHQGGNTGELFF.

The CDR3 DNA sequence: TGTGCCTGGAATTTCGGAGGGGCGTATAATTCACCCCTCCACTTT. Translating it yields CAWNFGGAYNSPLHF. The chain employs TRBV30 and TRBJ1-6; D perhaps matches TRBD1 (5 bases). The germline V and J ends were trimmed by 4 bases and 4 bases, with 14 bases remaining between them. The germline gives CDR1 GTSNPN, CDR2 SVGIG (reference sequence). The CDR3 is made up of 15 amino acids.

To note about this clonotype: A junction end diverges from the germline sequence, so it may reflect a read error. This chain links TRBV29-1 with TRBJ2-5; D might be TRBD1 or TRBD2, each matching 5 bases. In germline, CDR1 is SQVTM, CDR2 ANQGSEA. The CDR3 is 12 amino acids. The DNA for the CDR3 is TGCAGCGTGGTCAGAGAACGGGGCAATTGTAACTTC. It is translated as CSVVRERGNCNF.

This sequence joins TRBV29-1 and TRBJ2-5; unclear D gene. Trimming cost V 5 bases and J 0 bases, with 10 bases left between them. This CDR3 is built from 13 residues. Germline CDR1 reads SQVTM; CDR2 reads ANQGSEA. CDR3 bases: TGCAGCGTTAGGCTACTGTACCAAGAGACCCAGTACTTC. Amino acid sequence: CSVRLLYQETQYF.

This rearrangement joins TRBV5-1 to TRBJ2-7, with D hard to call. Looked up from germline, CDR1 is SGHRS and CDR2 is YFSETQ. Trimming stripped 4 bases from V and 5 bases from J, with 10 bases between. This CDR3 spans 12 amino acids. The CDR3 reads CASSLTPNEQYF. The CDR3 region has the DNA TGCGCCAGCAGCCTGACCCCTAACGAGCAGTACTTC.

The chain employs TRBV28 and TRBJ1-5, with 9 nucleotides matching TRBD1. With 6 bases clipped from V and 0 bases from J, the junction kept 9 bases outside the gene matches. Looked up from germline, CDR1 is MDHEN and CDR2 is SYDVKM. This CDR3 is 17 amino acids long. The DNA of the CDR3 is TGTGCCAGCAGCTACCCTGGGACAGGGTATAGCAATCAGCCCCAGCATTTT. Amino acids: CASSYPGTGYSNQPQHF.

This clonotype has just one count. The chain is built from TRBV27 and TRBJ2-3; D unresolved. CDR3 length: 15 residues. The germline V and J ends were trimmed by 1 base and 6 bases, with 14 bases remaining between them. Germline values: CDR1 MNHEY, CDR2 SMNVEV (reference sequence). The CDR3 sequence: CASSLYADFGDTQYF. CDR3 nucleotides: TGTGCCAGCAGTTTATATGCGGATTTTGGGGATACGCAGTATTTT.

This clonotype was counted only a few times. The chain recombines TRBV12-3 or TRBV12-4 with TRBJ1-3; D remains ambiguous. The CDR3 runs to 12 residues. Between the trimmed V and J ends, which lost 9 bases and 0 bases, there was a span of 6 bases. The CDR3 bases are TGTGCCAGTGAAAGCTCTGGAAACACCATATATTTT. Amino acids: CASESSGNTIYF.

This clonotype appeared a single time. The chain combines TRBV6-5 with TRBJ2-2; 9 nucleotides line up with TRBD1. The germline CDR1 and CDR2 sequences are MNHEY and SVGAGI. The CDR3 runs 18 residues. Trimming at V came to 7 bases and at J to 5 bases, leaving 17 bases not matched to a gene. CDR3 in amino acids: CASTYSLIYRGRTGELFF. CDR3 coding DNA: TGTGCCAGCACCTACTCCTTGATTTACAGGGGGCGGACCGGGGAGCTGTTTTTT.

This chain joins TRBV20-1 and TRBJ2-5, with TRBD1 identical over 11 bases. Germline V gene sequence: CDR1 DFQATT, CDR2 SNEGSKA (reference sequence). There are 15 residues in the CDR3. The V segment lost 5 bases and the J segment 2 bases; nucleotides outside the gene matches: 7. CDR3 sequence (DNA): TGCAGTGCTGACCGTGGGACAGGGGGTCAAGAGACCCAGTACTTC. Translating it yields CSADRGTGGQETQYF.

The chain links TRBV5-1 to TRBJ2-7; D remains ambiguous. Trimming shortened V by 1 base and J by 6 bases, and 5 bases separated the two germline ends. CDR1 is SGHRS, CDR2 YFSETQ, per germline. The CDR3 is 11 residues long. CDR3 DNA sequence: TGCGCCAGCAGCTTGCGTCGCGAGCAGTACTTC. As protein: CASSLRREQYF.

The chain is built from TRBV5-1 and TRBJ2-1, with 7 bases identical to TRBD1. Per germline, CDR1 SGHRS and CDR2 YFSETQ. The CDR3 contains 14 residues. Germline trimming cut 2 bases from V and 5 bases from J; bases unmatched to any gene: 4. Written as DNA, the CDR3 is TGCGCCAGCAGCTTCGGGACAGATGACAATGAGCAGTTCTTC. Amino acid sequence: CASSFGTDDNEQFF.

V and J are TRBV6-6 and TRBJ1-2; possible D gene TRBD1, 6 bases. This CDR3 is built from 13 residues. Germline V lookup: CDR1 MNHNY, CDR2 SVGAGI (reference sequence). Between the trimmed V and J ends, which lost 5 bases and 7 bases, there was a span of 14 bases. CDR3 protein: CASSPSGGGGYTF. CDR3 DNA: TGTGCCAGCAGTCCTAGCGGGGGCGGTGGCTACACCTTC.

The V and J genes are TRBV20-1 and TRBJ2-3; D is unresolved. CDR3 length: 15 amino acids. V lost 0 bases and J 1 base, leaving 11 bases between the germline ends. Germline V gene data show CDR1 as DFQATT and CDR2 as SNEGSKA (reference sequence). The CDR3 coding sequence is TGCAGTGCTAGAGATCACGAGGCAGGCACAGATACGCAGTATTTT. Protein product: CSARDHEAGTDTQYF.

This chain uses TRBV28 with TRBJ2-7; 8 bases are shared with TRBD2. Per germline, CDR1 MDHEN and CDR2 SYDVKM. V shed 3 bases, J shed 9 bases, and the junction held 10 bases outside the gene matches. This CDR3 has 14 residues. CDR3 nucleotides: TGTGCCAGCAGTTTGGGCCAGCGGGGGTTTTCGCAGTACTTC. Protein sequence: CASSLGQRGFSQYF. Complete variable domain (other parts from reference TRBV28 and TRBJ2-7): DVKVTQSSRYLVKRTGEKVFLECVQDMDHENMFWYRQDPGLGLRLIYFSYDVKMKEKGDIPEGYSVSREKKERFSLILESASTNQTSMYLCASSLGQRGFSQYFGPGTRLTVT.

This clonotype was counted between two and nine times. The rearrangement uses TRBV5-6 and TRBJ1-5; D is undetermined. Germline V lookup: CDR1 SGHDT, CDR2 YYEEEE. The CDR3 has 16 amino acids. Trimming removed 4 bases at V and 2 bases at J, with 16 bases between. CDR3 DNA sequence: TGTGCCAGCAGCCGTCTCCATTCAGGCGGCAATCAGCCCCAGCATTTT. Protein product: CASSRLHSGGNQPQHF.

The V and J genes are TRBV7-2 and TRBJ2-7; either TRBD1 or TRBD2 may supply D (5 bases each). V lost 5 bases to trimming and J lost 4 bases, with 18 bases between them. Per germline, CDR1 SGHTA and CDR2 FQGNSA. CDR3 size: 15 residues. Here the CDR3 DNA reads TGTGCCAGCAGCCCAGGGACCCGGACCCCTTACGAGCAGTACTTC. Translated: CASSPGTRTPYEQYF.

In this sample, this clonotype turned up a few times. CDR3 DNA: TGTGCCAGCACCCAGCAGGGGGGTCAGCCCCAGCATTTT. Protein: CASTQQGGQPQHF. The chain couples TRBV6-6 to TRBJ1-5; 7 nucleotides agree with TRBD1. The germline V gene has CDR1 MNHNY and CDR2 SVGAGI (reference sequence). V gave up 7 bases and J gave up 6 bases; unmatched junction bases: 6. CDR3 size: 13 residues.

With regard to this clonotype: Mismatch with germline at one junction end may stem from a read error. The chain recombines TRBV20-1 with TRBJ2-7; D uncertain. CDR3 length equals 16 residues. CDR1 is DFQATT and CDR2 is SNEGSKA in the germline V gene (reference sequence). This CDR3 reads CCARDFRRPFPYEQYF. The CDR3 bases are TGCTGTGCTAGAGATTTTAGAAGGCCCTTTCCCTACGAGCAGTACTTC.

This chain uses TRBV15 with TRBJ1-5; D is perhaps TRBD1 (5 bases). CDR3 size: 12 residues. V was cut by 9 bases and J by 5 bases, with 11 bases left in between. CDR1 is LNHNV and CDR2 is YYDKDF in the germline V gene (reference sequence). CDR3 coding DNA: TGTGCCACGGCAAGGGGTGATCAGCCCCAGCATTTT. It yields the protein CATARGDQPQHF.

This chain connects TRBV20-1 to TRBJ2-7; TRBD1 agrees at 8 bases. V lost 3 bases to trimming and J lost 4 bases; unmatched junction nucleotides: 2. The CDR3 covers 12 residues. Germline CDR1 DFQATT, CDR2 SNEGSKA (reference sequence). The CDR3 is CSASRTGYEQYF. In nucleotides, the CDR3 is TGCAGTGCTAGCAGGACAGGGTACGAGCAGTACTTC.

In its sample, this clonotype was seen a few times. The rearrangement joins TRBV10-3 to TRBJ2-3; 9 positions agree with TRBD2. In germline, CDR1 is ENHRY, CDR2 SYGVKD. V gave up 10 bases and J gave up 2 bases; unmatched junction bases: 16. This CDR3 is built from 17 residues. The CDR3 DNA reads TGTGCCACCAAGTCCGCGGGGGGGCAATGGTACACAGATACGCAGTATTTT. It is translated as CATKSAGGQWYTDTQYF.

This clonotype was detected a few times. The rearrangement joins TRBV20-1 to TRBJ2-7, with D possibly being TRBD1 (5 bases). The germline CDR1 and CDR2 sequences are DFQATT and SNEGSKA (reference sequence). The CDR3 spans 13 residues. Between the trimmed V and J ends, which lost 6 bases and 3 bases, there was a span of 15 bases. The CDR3 DNA reads as TGCAGTGCCCATCCCATGACAGTCTACGAGCAGTACTTC. Amino acids: CSAHPMTVYEQYF.

The J gene is TRBJ2-7, the V gene TRBV20-1, with D possibly being TRBD1 or TRBD2 (5 bases each). Looked up from germline, CDR1 is DFQATT and CDR2 is SNEGSKA (reference sequence). Trimming left V 0 bases short and J 0 bases short, with 12 bases between. This CDR3 is built from 15 residues. In nucleotides, the CDR3 is TGCAGTGCTAGAGATCTGGGGGAAAGCTCCTACGAGCAGTACTTC. Translated: CSARDLGESSYEQYF.

This clonotype was recorded a few times. This chain uses TRBV10-2 with TRBJ2-5; perhaps TRBD2 as D (7 bases). This CDR3 region has 13 residues. V dropped 8 bases and J dropped 2 bases, with 12 bases sitting between them. Germline-derived CDR1 and CDR2 are WSHSY and SAAADI. CDR3 region: CASLRGPQETQYF. The CDR3, as DNA: TGCGCCAGCCTGCGGGGGCCACAAGAGACCCAGTACTTC.

The chain employs TRBV25-1 and TRBJ2-1; D tentatively reads TRBD1 or TRBD2 (5 bases each). CDR1 is MGHDK and CDR2 is SYGVNS in the germline V gene. Between the trimmed V and J ends, which lost 9 bases and 10 bases, there was a span of 13 bases. The CDR3 extends over 11 amino acids. The CDR3 DNA reads TGTGCCAGTCGAGCAGGGAGCGAGCAGTTCTTC. It codes for CASRAGSEQFF. The variable domain in full, with the rest retrieved from reference TRBV25-1 and TRBJ2-1, is EADIYQTPRYLVIGTGKKITLECSQTMGHDKMYWYQQDPGMELHLIHYSYGVNSTEKGDLSSESTVSRIRTEHFPLTLESARPSHTSQYLCASRAGSEQFFGPGTRLTVL.

This clonotype was observed a handful of times. V gene TRBV20-1 combines with J gene TRBJ2-3; 8 positions agree with TRBD2. The CDR3 runs to 14 residues. Trimming cost V 3 bases and J 2 bases; bases outside gene matches: 4. The germline V gene has CDR1 DFQATT and CDR2 SNEGSKA (reference sequence). The CDR3 loop is CSASFGGDTDTQYF. For the CDR3, the DNA is TGCAGTGCTAGTTTCGGGGGGGACACAGATACGCAGTATTTT.

This clonotype was detected only a few times. J is TRBJ1-5 and V is TRBV6-1, with a possible D match to TRBD1 (6 bases). There are 17 residues in the CDR3. Germline V lookup: CDR1 MNHNS, CDR2 SASEGT. The V gene lost 6 bases and the J gene lost 1 base, with 19 bases spanning the gap. The CDR3: CASSPDRWGGSNQPQHF. The CDR3 bases are TGTGCCAGCAGCCCTGACAGGTGGGGGGGGAGCAATCAGCCCCAGCATTTT.

The sample holds many counts of this clonotype. The V gene is TRBV20-1, the J gene TRBJ2-5; D possibly corresponds to TRBD1 (5 bases). Germline assignment: CDR1 DFQATT and CDR2 SNEGSKA (reference sequence). Trimming pared 5 bases from V and 2 bases from J, leaving 18 bases between. The CDR3 is 15 residues long. CDR3 protein: CSAHKRGRDQETQYF. The CDR3 nucleotides are TGCAGTGCTCATAAAAGGGGCAGGGATCAAGAGACCCAGTACTTC.

The V and J genes are TRBV20-1 and TRBJ2-2; no clear D gene. V dropped 3 bases and J dropped 4 bases, with 9 bases sitting between them. The germline V gene has CDR1 DFQATT and CDR2 SNEGSKA (reference sequence). CDR3 length: 13 amino acids. The CDR3 sequence is CSASELLTGELFF. DNA of the CDR3: TGCAGTGCTAGCGAACTACTCACCGGGGAGCTGTTTTTT.

The V call is TRBV3-1, the J call TRBJ2-3; TRBD1 is a possible D gene (5 bases). Germline CDR1 LGHDT, CDR2 YNNKEL (reference sequence). The CDR3 extends over 14 amino acids. V was cut by 0 bases and J by 4 bases, with 8 bases left in between. CDR3: CASSQDGQADTQYF. The CDR3 coding sequence is TGTGCCAGCAGCCAAGATGGACAAGCAGATACGCAGTATTTT.